A selection of T cell receptor beta chains follows, all from one sample in a study of vaccination and CD4 T cells after COVID-19. No antigen is known for these receptors. TCRdb processed the PCR reads anew with MiXCR; each CDR3 protein has one entry. The sample has about 4,400 distinct CDR3 sequences; roughly a third are singletons. This specimen was CD4+ T cells from blood, cultured in vitro, taken after SARS-CoV-2 vaccination. Receptors were obtained from a human donor who had recovered from COVID-19. CDR3s include the opening cysteine and the closing phenylalanine or tryptophan. D genes are given only for firm matches.

V gene	D gene	J gene	CDR3 protein
TRBV7-2	-	TRBJ1-2	CASSFLGGYTF
TRBV7-9	TRBD1	TRBJ1-2	CASSSTGGPNYGYTF
TRBV7-9	TRBD2	TRBJ2-5	CASSLRTSGRETQYF
TRBV2	TRBD1	TRBJ1-2	CASASGTGVEGYTF
TRBV11-2	TRBD2	TRBJ2-3	CASSLAGGRARDTQYF
TRBV27	-	TRBJ2-7	CASGGIDSYEQYF
TRBV20-1	-	TRBJ1-2	CSARLSKATGSDYGYTF
TRBV6-5	-	TRBJ1-4	CASSYSPGSRGEKLFF
TRBV6-2/TRBV6-3	-	TRBJ1-5	CAGGQPNQPQHF
TRBV12-3/TRBV12-4	TRBD2	TRBJ2-1	CASSFRAGEYNEQFF
TRBV7-3	-	TRBJ1-5	CASSLDPWEPQHF
TRBV19	-	TRBJ1-5	CASIDRSNQPQHF
TRBV7-2	TRBD2	TRBJ2-7	CASSFRLAGASYEQYF
TRBV20-1	TRBD2	TRBJ2-1	CSARERTSGINEQFF
TRBV7-2	TRBD2	TRBJ2-3	CASSQGLAGVRTDTQYF
TRBV6-2/TRBV6-3	TRBD1	TRBJ2-7	CASTGTEFYEQYF
TRBV5-1	-	TRBJ2-5	CASSLGLRDGQETQYF
TRBV11-3	-	TRBJ2-3	CASGLRSPGADTQYF
TRBV27	TRBD2	TRBJ2-2	CASSELAVTGELFF
TRBV2	-	TRBJ2-5	CASSDGGKETQYF
TRBV12-3/TRBV12-4	-	TRBJ2-5	CASSLVVEETQYF
TRBV6-1	-	TRBJ1-5	CASSGEGGNRQPQHF